The clone carrying this T cell receptor beta chain was seen a single time. Its antigen is still unknown. The source of the sample is a study of T cell repertoires in cytomegalovirus infection. TCRdb itself ran the reads through MiXCR, one entry per CDR3 protein. Counted here are around 500,000 distinct CDR3 sequences, about 44% occurring once; the ten biggest clones make up around two fifths. The CDR3 is 15 residues long. V was clipped by 6 bases and J by 7 bases, with 22 bases between them. Germline V lookup: CDR1 SQVTM, CDR2 ANQGSEA. The chain combines TRBV29-1 with TRBJ2-1, with D possibly being TRBD1 or TRBD2 (7 bases each). The clonotype was recovered from a human donor in good health (CMV status not recorded). Some clones in this sample may be carry-over from other donors' samples. This specimen consisted of cultured PBMCs, obtained from culture after CMV antigen stimulation. The CDR3: CSVQGGGWGKNEQFF. In DNA, the CDR3 is TGCAGCGTCCAGGGAGGGGGCTGGGGGAAAAATGAGCAGTTCTTC.